The clone carrying this T cell receptor (beta chain) was found a few times. Its antigen is undetermined. Primers: 60 Vbeta forward and 13 Jbeta reverse. Per the study methods: It was a later analysis that counted roughly 80 million unique TCR beta chains, of which approximately 9.9 million were shared. Using immunoSEQ multiplex PCR, the repertoire was profiled, and TCRdb retains in-frame clones only, with some absent. Clone size and V and J calls were adopted from that table, with D and trimming inferred from the DNA. The sample shows 130,000 to 150,000 clones, around 78% of them seen only once. This entry is derived from a study of cytomegalovirus exposure and HLA in healthy donors. The study, taken as a whole, reports: Productive status was seen about 90% or about 30% of the time for most TCR beta V segments in an earlier analysis. Cytomegalovirus-associated status was assigned to roughly 160 TCR beta chains.

The V and J ends lost 0 bases and 8 bases respectively, with 11 bases between them. This CDR3 has 14 amino acids. Germline values: CDR1 LGHNA, CDR2 YSLEER. This chain uses TRBV4-3 with TRBJ2-4; D ambiguous. Sequencing was carried out using PBMCs. The TCR originated in a woman between 18 and 29 years old in good health and CMV-seropositive. The CDR3, as DNA: TGCGCCAGCAGCCAAGATTCGGTCGGGTACATTCAGTACTTC. Encoded protein: CASSQDSVGYIQYF.